Following are 13 T cell receptor beta chains from one sample sequenced in a study of blood T cell repertoires in COVID-19. Assay: immunoSEQ multiplex PCR; the TCRdb copy retains only in-frame clones and omits some. Among about 220,000 clones listed, approximately 92% were seen once. Sequenced material: PBMCs or T cells enriched from blood (not recorded which). The receptors originated from a woman aged 18-29 years in a cohort exposed to, infected with or recovered from COVID-19 (not recorded which).

The chain combines TRBV6-5 with TRBJ2-7; TRBD2 might be the D (5 bases). V gave up 0 bases and J gave up 2 bases, with 11 bases separating them. Germline-derived CDR1 and CDR2 are MNHEY and SVGAGI. This CDR3 comprises 15 residues. The CDR3 DNA follows: TGTGCCAGCAGTTACTCCACCTGGGAGCCCTACGAGCAGTACTTC. Amino acids: CASSYSTWEPYEQYF.

V is TRBV3-1 (or the pseudogene TRBV3-2) and J is TRBJ2-1; perhaps TRBD2 as D (6 bases). V gave up 2 bases and J gave up 4 bases, with 15 bases separating them. Germline V gene lookup returns CDR1 LGHDT and CDR2 YNNKEL (reference sequence). The CDR3 is 16 residues long. CDR3 in amino acids: CASSQITGRKYNEQFF. The CDR3 bases are TGTGCCAGCAGCCAAATTACCGGGAGAAAATACAATGAGCAGTTCTTC.

This rearrangement joins TRBV19 to TRBJ2-7; D is perhaps TRBD1 (5 bases). CDR1 is LNHDA and CDR2 is SQIVND in the germline V gene (reference sequence). The CDR3 contains 16 residues. V was trimmed by 6 bases and J by 2 bases, leaving 20 bases between them. The CDR3 region has the DNA TGTGCCAGTAGGGATAGAGACAGCGATCGGCCCTACGAGCAGTACTTC. Encoded protein: CASRDRDSDRPYEQYF.

This clone showed up just a few times. This sequence joins TRBV5-1 and TRBJ2-2; TRBD1 agrees at 9 bases. V lost 3 bases to trimming and J lost 3 bases; unmatched junction nucleotides: 6. The CDR3 runs 16 residues. Germline CDR1 and CDR2: SGHRS and YFSETQ. The chain's CDR3 is CASSWGQGAYTGELFF. Written as DNA, the CDR3 is TGCGCCAGCAGCTGGGGACAGGGTGCGTACACCGGGGAGCTGTTTTTT.

The V gene is TRBV2, the J gene TRBJ2-7; D possibly corresponds to TRBD2 (5 bases). Germline V gene lookup returns CDR1 SNHLY and CDR2 FYNNEI. Trimming took off 1 base at V and 6 bases at J, with 10 bases between the two ends. The CDR3 extends over 13 amino acids. CDR3 sequence (DNA): TGTGCCAGCAGTGAAGGGAGAGAGGGCGAGCAGTACTTC. Amino acid sequence: CASSEGREGEQYF.

This rearrangement joins TRBV2 to TRBJ2-7, with D possibly being TRBD1 (5 bases). V was clipped by 2 bases and J by 7 bases, with 18 bases between them. The CDR3 has 15 amino acids. Germline V gene data show CDR1 as SNHLY and CDR2 as FYNNEI. This chain's CDR3 is CASSELFGHPLEQYF. In nucleotides, the CDR3 is TGTGCCAGCAGTGAACTTTTTGGACACCCTTTGGAGCAGTACTTC.

The genes are TRBV30 and TRBJ2-4; D gene unclear. There are 15 residues in the CDR3. Trimming left V 3 bases short and J 0 bases short, with 12 bases between. Germline lookup yields CDR1 GTSNPN and CDR2 SVGIG (reference sequence). The DNA for the CDR3 is TGTGCCTGGAGACCCCCCTCAGAAGCCAAAAACATTCAGTACTTC. Its translation is CAWRPPSEAKNIQYF.

This chain joins TRBV30 and TRBJ1-2; the match to TRBD1 covers 8 bases. Germline CDR1 is GTSNPN and CDR2 is SVGIG (reference sequence). This CDR3 is built from 14 residues. J gave up 5 bases and V 0 bases, and 5 bases lay outside the gene matches. The CDR3 coding sequence is TGTGCCTGGAGTGTAGGGGACAGGCTTTATGGCTACACCTTC. Encoded protein: CAWSVGDRLYGYTF.

The chain carries TRBV6-5 and TRBJ1-1; D not certain. The CDR3 length is 14 residues. The germline CDR1 and CDR2 sequences are MNHEY and SVGAGI. Trimming took off 10 bases at V and 1 base at J, with 16 bases between the two ends. CDR3 in amino acids: CATVKYLANTEAFF. The CDR3 DNA is TGTGCCACCGTAAAATACCTAGCGAACACTGAAGCTTTCTTT.

This clone showed up just a few times. Its ends do not fully match the called genes, so a read error is possible. The rearrangement joins TRBV28 to TRBJ1-3, with 8 bases aligning to TRBD1. Germline V gene data show CDR1 as MDHEN and CDR2 as SYDVKM. This CDR3 is built from 14 residues. CDR3 nucleotides: TGTGCCAGCAGTTTAGCGTCGGGGGACAGGATTCTGCATTTT. It specifies CASSLASGDRILHF.

CDR3: CASSRGGRGGNSPLHF. In DNA, the CDR3 is TGTGCCAGCAGCCGCGGGGGGAGGGGAGGTAATTCACCCCTCCACTTT. The chain has TRBV7-2 and TRBJ1-6; TRBD1 might be the D (5 bases). This CDR3 has 16 amino acids. Germline loops: CDR1 SGHTA, CDR2 FQGNSA. The ends were cut back, 5 bases at V and 6 bases at J, with 17 bases in the middle.

The CDR3: CASSFQGLAGGADTQYF. Written as DNA, the CDR3 is TGCGCCAGCAGCTTCCAGGGACTAGCGGGGGGAGCAGATACGCAGTATTTT. This chain uses TRBV5-1 with TRBJ2-3; 15 bases are shared with TRBD2. Germline-derived CDR1 and CDR2 are SGHRS and YFSETQ. CDR3 length: 17 amino acids. Trimming cost V 2 bases and J 4 bases; bases outside gene matches: 5.

The chain joins TRBV3-1 (or the pseudogene TRBV3-2) to TRBJ1-1; D is possibly TRBD1 (5 bases). V was pared by 5 bases and J by 2 bases, with 15 bases between. The CDR3 is 15 residues long. The germline V gene encodes CDR1 LGHDT and CDR2 YNNKEL (reference sequence). In DNA form, the CDR3 reads TGTGCCAGCAGCGCTAGGGACTGGGAAAACACTGAAGCTTTCTTT. Encoded protein: CASSARDWENTEAFF.